These T cell receptor beta chains were read from a single sample in a study of CD8+CD57+ T cells in acquired aplastic anemia. MiXCR, applied by TCRdb to the reads, yields one record per CDR3 protein. The sample lists 200,000 to 300,000 distinct CDR3 sequences, 70% to 85% seen once, with 40% to 50% in the top ten. Sequenced input: sorted CD4+, CD8+, or CD8+CD57+ T cells (not recorded which) from PBMCs. These receptors were taken from a human donor with aplastic anemia. Each CDR3 is given with its conserved first and last residue. D genes are given only for firm matches. Size is stated for part of the rows, as once, few or many counts, or as a class when the clone is expanded.

size: -; J: TRBJ1-1; V: TRBV13; length: 15; D: -; CDR3: CASSLQLTGFTYAFF; DNA: TGTGCCAGCAGCTTACAGCTGACAGGCTTCACCTATGCTTTCTTT
size: -; J: TRBJ2-3; V: TRBV20-1; length: 11; D: -; CDR3: CSASRADTQYF; DNA: TGCAGTGCTAGTCGCGCAGATACGCAGTATTTT
size: -; J: TRBJ2-3; V: TRBV7-2; length: 14; D: -; CDR3: CASSLGGGLTDTYF; DNA: TGTGCCAGCAGCTTAGGGGGAGGTCTCACAGATACGTATTTT
size: -; J: TRBJ1-5; V: TRBV9; length: 14; D: -; CDR3: CASSVDGGPYTQHF; DNA: TGTGCCAGCAGCGTAGACGGAGGTCCCTATACGCAGCATTTT
size: once; J: TRBJ2-3; V: TRBV9; length: 13; D: -; CDR3: CASSPPGGGAQLF; DNA: TGTGCCAGCAGCCCACCGGGTGGGGGCGCGCAGCTTTTT
size: -; J: TRBJ2-3; V: TRBV9; length: 14; D: TRBD2; CDR3: CASNLAGGNQTKHF; DNA: TGTGCCAGCAACCTAGCGGGGGGAAATCAGACCAAGCATTTT
size: few; J: TRBJ1-2; V: TRBV15; length: 15; D: -; CDR3: CATSSITETNYGYTF; DNA: TGTGCCACCAGCAGTATTACAGAAACTAACTATGGCTACACCTTC
size: -; J: TRBJ2-1; V: TRBV6-4; length: 14; D: -; CDR3: CASSDSTGEGEQFF; DNA: TGTGCCAGCAGTGACTCGACTGGGGAAGGTGAGCAGTTCTTC
size: -; J: TRBJ1-5; V: TRBV7-2; length: 15; D: -; CDR3: CASSPSAGRKHPQHF; DNA: TGCGCCAGCAGCCCCTCCGCGGGCAGGAAGCATCCCCAGCATTTT
size: -; J: TRBJ1-1; V: TRBV7-2; length: 15; D: -; CDR3: CASSLDLTADTQYFF; DNA: TGTGCCAGCAGCTTAGATCTGACAGCCGACACGCAGTATTTCTTT
size: -; J: TRBJ1-2; V: TRBV7-9; length: 13; D: -; CDR3: CASSQTGGGDYAF; DNA: TGCGCCAGCAGCCAGACCGGGGGAGGCGACTACGCCTTC
size: -; J: TRBJ2-3; V: TRBV7-9; length: 14; D: -; CDR3: CASSFQRSRETDEF; DNA: TGTGCCAGCAGCTTTCAAAGAAGTCGCGAGACCGATGAGTTT
size: -; J: TRBJ1-1; V: TRBV7-9; length: 12; D: -; CDR3: CASSQRWGGAFF; DNA: TGTGCCAGCAGCCAGCGATGGGGGGGGGCTTTCTTT
size: -; J: TRBJ2-2; V: TRBV2; length: 14; D: -; CDR3: CASRDGGTNTQLFF; DNA: TGTGCCAGCAGGGACGGAGGCACGAATACGCAGTTGTTTTTT
size: -; J: TRBJ2-2; V: TRBV5-6; length: 17; D: TRBD2; CDR3: CASSLHSGGPNTGELFF; DNA: TGTGCCAGCAGCTTACATAGCGGGGGGCCGAACACCGGGGAGCTGTTTTTT
size: -; J: TRBJ2-3; V: TRBV5-1; length: 15; D: -; CDR3: CASRAPPGDTDTQYF; DNA: TGCGCCAGCAGGGCCCCGCCGGGGGACACAGATACGCAGTATTTT
size: -; J: TRBJ2-7; V: TRBV5-4; length: 15; D: TRBD2; CDR3: CASSFTSESSYQQYF; DNA: TGTGCCAGCAGCTTTACTAGCGAAAGCTCCTACCAGCAGTACTTC
size: -; J: TRBJ1-4; V: TRBV9; length: 16; D: -; CDR3: CASSTADNTQNFDPFF; DNA: TGTGCCAGCAGCACAGCTGACAATACGCAGAATTTTGACCCGTTTTTT